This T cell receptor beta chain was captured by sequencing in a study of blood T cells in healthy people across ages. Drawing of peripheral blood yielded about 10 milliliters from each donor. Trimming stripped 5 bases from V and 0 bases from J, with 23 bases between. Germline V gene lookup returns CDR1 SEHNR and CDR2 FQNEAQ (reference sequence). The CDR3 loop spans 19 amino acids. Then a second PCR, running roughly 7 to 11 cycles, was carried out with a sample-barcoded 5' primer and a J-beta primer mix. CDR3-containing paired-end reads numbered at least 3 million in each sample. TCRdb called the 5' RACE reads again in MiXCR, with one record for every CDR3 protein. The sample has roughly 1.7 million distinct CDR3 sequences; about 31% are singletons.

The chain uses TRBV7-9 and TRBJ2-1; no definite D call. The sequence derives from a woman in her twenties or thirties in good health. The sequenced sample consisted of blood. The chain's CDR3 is CASSPRTGIGKSSYNEQFF. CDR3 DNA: TGTGCCAGCAGCCCTAGGACGGGTATCGGAAAAAGCTCCTACAATGAGCAGTTCTTC.